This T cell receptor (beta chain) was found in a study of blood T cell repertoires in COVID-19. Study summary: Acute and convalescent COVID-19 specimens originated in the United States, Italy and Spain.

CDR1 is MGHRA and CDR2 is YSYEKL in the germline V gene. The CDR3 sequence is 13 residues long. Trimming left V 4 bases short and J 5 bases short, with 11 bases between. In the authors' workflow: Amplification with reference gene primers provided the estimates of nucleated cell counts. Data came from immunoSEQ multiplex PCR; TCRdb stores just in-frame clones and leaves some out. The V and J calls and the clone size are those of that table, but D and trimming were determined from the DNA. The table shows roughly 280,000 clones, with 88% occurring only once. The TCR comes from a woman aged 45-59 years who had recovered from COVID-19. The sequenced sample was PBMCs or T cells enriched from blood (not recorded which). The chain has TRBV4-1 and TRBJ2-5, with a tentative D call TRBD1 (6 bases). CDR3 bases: TGCGCCAGCAGCCCGTATGGGGGCGAGACCCAGTACTTC. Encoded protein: CASSPYGGETQYF.